The next 12 T cell receptor beta chains were all read from a single sample in a study of cytomegalovirus exposure and HLA in healthy donors. Vbeta (60) and Jbeta (13) primers were used in the PCR. Using immunoSEQ multiplex PCR, the repertoire was profiled, and TCRdb retains in-frame clones only, with some absent. The sample table sets out about 160,000 clones. Sequencing used PBMCs. The receptors derive from a woman aged 55-69 years in good health and CMV-seronegative.

This chain connects TRBV9 to TRBJ1-1, with 9 bases that match TRBD1. CDR1 is SGDLS and CDR2 is YYNGEE in the germline V gene. The CDR3 loop spans 15 amino acids. J lost 4 bases, V lost 4 bases, and 8 bases had no gene match. The CDR3 is CASSQATGGSTEAFF. The CDR3 DNA reads as TGTGCCAGCAGCCAAGCGACAGGGGGAAGCACTGAAGCTTTCTTT.

V gene TRBV2 combines with J gene TRBJ1-1; no clear D. The CDR3 is made up of 14 amino acids. V lost 8 bases, J lost 1 base, and 14 bases lay in between. The germline V gene has CDR1 SNHLY and CDR2 FYNNEI. CDR3 DNA sequence: TGTGCCAGCCGCCTACAGATGGCGAACACTGAAGCTTTCTTT. Protein: CASRLQMANTEAFF.

The chain employs TRBV28 and TRBJ1-3; D unresolved. Germline CDR1 MDHEN, CDR2 SYDVKM. With 4 bases removed from V and 2 bases from J, the gap between germline ends came to 15 bases. There are 16 residues in the CDR3. CDR3 nucleotide sequence: TGTGCCAGCAGTTCGGGGTCGACGGGGACTGGAAACACCATATATTTT. The encoded protein is CASSSGSTGTGNTIYF. The entire variable domain, with the rest obtained from reference TRBV28 and TRBJ1-3, is as follows: DVKVTQSSRYLVKRTGEKVFLECVQDMDHENMFWYRQDPGLGLRLIYFSYDVKMKEKGDIPEGYSVSREKKERFSLILESASTNQTSMYLCASSSGSTGTGNTIYFGEGSWLTVV.

The CDR3, as DNA: TGTGCCAGCAGCCCGGGGACAGGGGGTACTAGTAGAGCCTACAATGAGCAGTTCTTC. Residues: CASSPGTGGTSRAYNEQFF. The rearrangement uses TRBV7-2 and TRBJ2-1; 11 bases are a match to TRBD1. V lost 5 bases to trimming and J lost 2 bases; unmatched junction nucleotides: 14. CDR3 length equals 19 residues. CDR1 is SGHTA, CDR2 FQGNSA, per germline.

The chain couples TRBV5-1 to TRBJ2-2; D gene uncertain. The CDR3 contains 13 residues. V was cut by 5 bases and J by 5 bases, with 10 bases left in between. Looked up from germline, CDR1 is SGHRS and CDR2 is YFSETQ. CDR3 in amino acids: CASSEKATGELFF. The CDR3 bases are TGCGCCAGCAGTGAGAAAGCGACCGGGGAGCTGTTTTTT. Combining the CDR3 with reference TRBV5-1 and TRBJ2-2 gives the whole variable domain KAGVTQTPRYLIKTRGQQVTLSCSPISGHRSVSWYQQTPGQGLQFLFEYFSETQRNKGNFPGRFSGRQFSNSRSEMNVSTLELGDSALYLCASSEKATGELFFGEGSRLTVL.

The J gene is TRBJ2-1, the V gene TRBV6-4, with TRBD2 matching 9 bases. Germline V gives CDR1 MRHNA, CDR2 SNTAGT. CDR3 length: 18 amino acids. The V gene end was trimmed by 0 bases and the J gene end by 1 base; junction bases not matched to a gene: 7. The CDR3 spells CASSDSERGVLSYNEQFF. Written as DNA, the CDR3 is TGTGCCAGCAGTGACTCGGAGCGGGGGGTTCTTTCCTACAATGAGCAGTTCTTC.

The rearrangement joins TRBV2 to TRBJ2-2, with 9 nucleotides matching TRBD1. Unmatched junction bases numbered 6, after V lost 5 bases and J lost 5 bases. There are 15 residues in the CDR3. Looked up from germline, CDR1 is SNHLY and CDR2 is FYNNEI. CDR3: CASSLQGAVTGELFF. The CDR3 DNA is TGTGCCAGCAGTCTACAGGGGGCGGTGACCGGGGAGCTGTTTTTT.

The chain uses TRBV5-4 and TRBJ2-5; the match to TRBD2 covers 10 bases. Per germline, CDR1 SGHNT and CDR2 YYREEE (reference sequence). The length of the CDR3 is 16 residues. V trimming: 1 base; J trimming: 3 bases; junction bases outside the gene matches: 6. The CDR3 DNA sequence: TGTGCCAGCAGCTTGCAGCGGGGGGGCGGAAAAGAGACCCAGTACTTC. It yields the protein CASSLQRGGGKETQYF.

The CDR3 DNA sequence: TGTGCCATCAGTGAGTCTCCCGAAGTGGGGAGGGGGAGAGATACGCAGTATTTT. Protein product: CAISESPEVGRGRDTQYF. This chain connects TRBV10-3 to TRBJ2-3; possibly TRBD2 for D (7 bases). This CDR3 comprises 18 residues. Germline CDR1 and CDR2: ENHRY and SYGVKD. The germline V and J ends were trimmed by 0 bases and 5 bases, with 21 bases remaining between them.

The J gene is TRBJ1-1, the V gene TRBV18; 12 nucleotides align to TRBD1. The junction had 7 bases not matched to a gene; V was cut back by 2 bases and J by 0 bases. This CDR3 comprises 18 residues. Germline CDR1 KGHSH, CDR2 LQKENI. CDR3 region: CASSPSVGTGGMNTEAFF. CDR3 nucleotides: TGTGCCAGCTCACCATCCGTGGGGACAGGGGGCATGAACACTGAAGCTTTCTTT.

V gene TRBV21-1 combines with J gene TRBJ1-5; the table's D gene call, TRBD1, was not cross checked with the DNA. TRBV21-1 is a listed pseudogene. The length of the CDR3 is 21 residues. CDR3: CASSKLEAGGEQSYSNQPQHF. CDR3 coding DNA: TGTGCCAGCAGCAAATTGGAGGCAGGGGGAGAGCAATCGTATAGCAATCAGCCCCAGCATTTT.

The chain links TRBV20-1 to TRBJ2-7; D remains unclear. The CDR3 runs 11 residues. Germline V gene lookup returns CDR1 DFQATT and CDR2 SNEGSKA (reference sequence). V lost 3 bases to trimming and J lost 2 bases, with 5 bases between them. CDR3 nucleotide sequence: TGCAGTGCTAGTACAACCTACGAGCAGTACTTC. As protein: CSASTTYEQYF.